This is a list of T cell receptor beta chains from one sample in a study of T cell responses to AZD1222 COVID-19 vaccine. Some clones are missing from TCRdb's copy, which holds only in-frame ones; the method was immunoSEQ multiplex PCR. The data contain 120,000 or so clones, about 90% of them seen just once; the ten biggest clones take up more than 5.5%. The source material was peripheral blood, sampled on day 0 of AZD1222 vaccination. The receptors derive from an adult in good health. CDR3s include the opening cysteine and the closing phenylalanine or tryptophan. The order of the fields is CDR3 length, V gene, J gene, clone size, D gene, CDR3 protein, CDR3 DNA. The D gene is left open where the match is weak. Rows give clone size only sometimes, using once, few, many, or a class for an expanded clone.

>14|TRBV19|TRBJ1-1|.|.
CASSIGEQGDEAFF
TGTGCCAGTAGTATCGGGGAACAAGGTGATGAAGCTTTCTTT
>15|TRBV19|TRBJ1-4|.|TRBD1
CASSGPGQVGEKLFF
TGTGCCAGTAGTGGCCCCGGACAGGTCGGGGAAAAACTGTTTTTT
>12|TRBV30|TRBJ2-7|.|.
CAWSVSVYEQYF
TGTGCCTGGAGTGTAAGCGTCTACGAGCAGTACTTC
>13|TRBV25-1|TRBJ1-2|.|.
CASSGNFRDGYTF
TGTGCCAGCAGTGGAAACTTCCGGGATGGCTACACCTTC
>17|TRBV5-1|TRBJ1-1|.|.
CASSLGSHNLMNTEAFF
TGCGCCAGCAGCTTGGGGTCCCACAACCTAATGAACACTGAAGCTTTCTTT
>15|TRBV28|TRBJ1-5|once|.
CASSLGAANNQPQHF
TGTGCCAGCAGTTTAGGAGCAGCAAACAATCAGCCCCAGCATTTT
>16|TRBV6-2/TRBV6-3|TRBJ2-3|.|.
CASSPRLAPSTDTQYF
TGTGCCAGCAGCCCACGATTAGCGCCTAGCACAGATACGCAGTATTTT
>14|TRBV5-1|TRBJ1-1|once|TRBD1
CASSVGQPNTEAFF
TGCGCCAGCAGTGTGGGACAGCCGAACACTGAAGCTTTCTTT
>17|TRBV5-1|TRBJ2-5|.|TRBD2
CASSRGTSGGAQETQYF
TGCGCCAGCAGCCGAGGGACTAGCGGGGGGGCACAAGAGACCCAGTACTTC
>13|TRBV7-2|TRBJ2-7|.|.
CASSFTSSYEQYF
TGTGCCAGCAGCTTTACTAGCTCCTACGAGCAGTACTTC
>12|TRBV5-1|TRBJ2-1|.|.
CASSFSYNEQFF
TGCGCCAGCAGCTTCAGCTACAATGAGCAGTTCTTC